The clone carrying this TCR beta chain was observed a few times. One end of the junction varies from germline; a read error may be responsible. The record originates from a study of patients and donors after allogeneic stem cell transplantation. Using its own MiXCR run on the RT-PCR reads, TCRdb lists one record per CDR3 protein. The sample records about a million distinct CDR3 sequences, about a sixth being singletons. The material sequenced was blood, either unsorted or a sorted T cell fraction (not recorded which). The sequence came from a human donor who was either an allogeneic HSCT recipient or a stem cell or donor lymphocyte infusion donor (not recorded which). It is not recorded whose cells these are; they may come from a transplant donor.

The CDR3 bases are TGTGCCAGCAGCACCGGGTCAGCTAACACTGAAGCTCTCTTT. Translated, it gives CASSTGSANTEALF. The chain has TRBV9 and TRBJ1-1; no firm D call. The germline CDR1 and CDR2 sequences are SGDLS and YYNGEE. This CDR3 has 14 residues. The full variable domain, its missing parts supplied by reference TRBV9 and TRBJ1-1, is DSGVTQTPKHLITATGQRVTLRCSPRSGDLSVYWYQQSLDQGLQFLIQYYNGEERAKGNILERFSAQQFPDLHSELNLSSLELGDSALYFCASSTGSANTEALFGQGTRLTVV.